This is a list of T cell receptor beta chains from one sample in a study of T cell repertoires in cytomegalovirus infection. These receptors are not linked to any known antigen. Each CDR3 protein gets one entry after TCRdb re-called the reads with MiXCR. The repertoire holds hundreds of thousands of distinct CDR3 sequences, roughly a third seen once, with roughly a sixth in the top ten. The source was cultured PBMCs, collected from culture after CMV antigen stimulation. The receptors stem from a human donor in good health (CMV status not recorded). Some clones in this sample may be carry-over from other donors' samples. The CDR3 runs from the conserved cysteine through the conserved F or W. The order of the fields is J gene, clone size, D gene, V gene, CDR3 DNA, CDR3 protein. D genes are given only for firm matches. Clone size appears in some rows only: once, few, many, or a class for an expanded clone.

TRBJ2-3,.,.,TRBV7-2,TGTGCCAGCAGCCCAGGGGGGACTCAGGATACGCAGTATTTT,CASSPGGTQDTQYF
TRBJ1-6,.,.,TRBV20-1,TGCAGTGCCCCGGACGGTCTGAGATCACCCCTCCACTTT,CSAPDGLRSPLHF
TRBJ2-1,few,TRBD2,TRBV6-2/TRBV6-3,TGTGCCAGCAGTTACGAAAGCGGGAGGGGGGTCAATGAGCAGTTCTTC,CASSYESGRGVNEQFF
TRBJ2-5,.,TRBD1,TRBV7-2,TGTGCCAGCAGCCAAGACAGGGCGGTTGGGTTAGAGACCCAGTACTTC,CASSQDRAVGLETQYF
TRBJ1-1,few,.,TRBV6-1,TGTGCCAGCAACGGGGTGAACACTGAAGCTTTCTTT,CASNGVNTEAFF
TRBJ2-2,.,.,TRBV28,TGTGCCAGCCTGTACAACGCCGGGGAGCTGTTTTTT,CASLYNAGELFF
TRBJ2-5,few,.,TRBV7-2,TGTGCCAGCAGCTTAGGGACAAGAGAAGAGACCCAGTACTTC,CASSLGTREETQYF
TRBJ2-5,.,.,TRBV7-6,TGTGCCAGCAGCCCAACGTCCGGGACCCTACCTTACTTC,CASSPTSGTLPYF
TRBJ2-1,.,TRBD2,TRBV20-1,TGCAGTGCTAGTACGGAGCGGGAGGCCCTCGGAGCCTACAATGAGCAGTTCTTC,CSASTEREALGAYNEQFF
TRBJ1-2,.,TRBD1,TRBV7-9,TGTGCCAGCAGCTTACTCAGACAGGGTGGTGGCTACACCTTC,CASSLLRQGGGYTF
TRBJ2-3,many,TRBD1,TRBV7-9,TGTGCCAGCAGCTTACCATCGACAGGGGTTTCCTCTAGCACAGATACGCAGTATTTT,CASSLPSTGVSSSTDTQYF
TRBJ2-5,few,TRBD2,TRBV7-8,TGTGCCAGCAGCTCCGTCGCGGGAGGGCGGGGGACCCAGTACTTC,CASSSVAGGRGTQYF
TRBJ2-5,.,.,TRBV20-1,TGCAGTTTAAAAGCACAAGAGACCCAGTACTTC,CSLKAQETQYF
TRBJ1-2,.,.,TRBV6-4,TGTGCCAGCAGAGCTACAGGATCCGATTATGGCTACACCTTC,CASRATGSDYGYTF
TRBJ2-3,.,.,TRBV11-2,TGTGCCAGCAGCAAAGGAGCATCTAGCACAGATACGCAGTATTTT,CASSKGASSTDTQYF
TRBJ2-1,few,.,TRBV4-1,TGCGCCAGCAGCCAAGGGGTAGCGGTAAGCTCCTACAATGAGCAGTTCTTC,CASSQGVAVSSYNEQFF
TRBJ2-3,many,TRBD2,TRBV7-2,TGTGCCAGCAGCTTGACTAGCGGGAGGGGGGATACGCAGTATTTT,CASSLTSGRGDTQYF
TRBJ2-2,.,.,TRBV9,TGTGCCAGCAGCGTACAAGGGGAGTACACCGGGGAGCTGTTTTTT,CASSVQGEYTGELFF
TRBJ2-2,.,TRBD1,TRBV7-3,TGTGCCAGCAGCTTCCCGGGACAGGGAAAAACCGGGGAGCTGTTTTTT,CASSFPGQGKTGELFF
TRBJ1-5,many,.,TRBV6-5,TGTGCCAGCAGTTACTCAGGGGGGGGTCAGCCCCAGCATTTT,CASSYSGGGQPQHF
TRBJ1-6,.,.,TRBV7-4,TGTGCCAGCAGCTCGTTACAGGGTCTCTATAATTCACCCCTCCACTTT,CASSSLQGLYNSPLHF